This entry describes one T cell receptor (beta chain). In the original workflow: Cell counts per sample came from amplifying reference gene primers. Method: immunoSEQ multiplex PCR; TCRdb's copy keeps in-frame clones and lacks some. V and J calls plus clone size are reproduced from that table; the DNA served to infer D and trimming. The table lists 45,000 to 60,000 clones, more than 90% of them singletons. The CDR3 length is 13 residues. From germline, CDR1 is SEHNR and CDR2 FQNEAQ (reference sequence). J was trimmed by 1 base and V by 5 bases; bases with no gene match: 1. This record comes from a study of blood T cell repertoires in COVID-19. About the study: The United States, Italy and Spain provided the acute and convalescent COVID-19 samples. PBMCs, B-cell-depleted T cells, or T cells provided the cDNA or gDNA that made up the material.

The rearrangement uses TRBV7-9 and TRBJ1-1; 7 bases are shared with TRBD1. The sample taken for sequencing was peripheral blood. This clonotype originated in a man aged 45-65 years with acute or convalescent COVID-19. The CDR3 bases are TGTGCCAGCAGCAACAGGGGGAACACTGAAGCTTTCTTT. Its translation: CASSNRGNTEAFF.